Here is one T cell receptor beta chain with its context. Its matching antigen is unknown. The CDR3 is made up of 16 amino acids. Germline V lookup: CDR1 PRHDT, CDR2 FYEKMQ (reference sequence). V dropped 3 bases and J dropped 6 bases, with 18 bases sitting between them. Each CDR3 protein is one row after TCRdb ran MiXCR on the reads. The table has approximately 730,000 distinct CDR3 sequences, approximately 32% seen once. This specimen belongs to a study of T cell repertoires in cytomegalovirus infection. Turning to the study itself: HLA-B-restricted CMV epitopes that are well studied, plus recently identified HLA-C-restricted ones, were used by the study. Public TCR beta signatures provided an indication of both CMV infection and a matching HLA type. Study-wide results and caveats: HLA-C-restricted CMV clonotypes gave the most frequent clonotype in two of eight donors.

Source: cultured CD8+ T cells from PBMCs, taken from culture after CMV antigen stimulation. The chain joins TRBV13 to TRBJ2-1; weak D call: TRBD2 (6 bases). The TCR was taken from a human donor in good health (CMV status not recorded). Some clones in this sample may be carry-over from other donors' samples. The CDR3 reads CASSFTGTWGPNEQFF. In DNA form, the CDR3 reads TGTGCCAGCAGCTTCACCGGGACTTGGGGCCCCAATGAGCAGTTCTTC.